The 15 T cell receptor beta chains below were found in one sample sequenced in a study of T-cell memory formation after mild COVID-19 (dated by TCRdb to the early 2020s). The library was generated by 5' RACE. The instrument given in TCRdb is Illumina NovaSeq 6000. In TCRdb, the public reads were trimmed at Q25 with fastp and aligned with MiXCR, with productive beta chains retained. CDR3 protein duplicates are merged, each entry listing the most common genes and DNA. This sample lists 200,000 to 300,000 distinct CDR3 sequences; around 17% were detected once. The top ten constitute under 25% of the sample. Input material: PBMCs or a T cell subset sorted from them (not recorded which). These receptors all stem from a man aged 18-30 years who had mild COVID-19 (a few samples of this study predate the infection). The sample titles of this study are shuffled in the database, so cell type and time point are left out; the donor was told from shared clones.

The rearrangement joins TRBV12-3 or TRBV12-4 to TRBJ1-5, with D tentatively TRBD1 (6 bases). The germline V and J ends were trimmed by 7 bases and 6 bases, with 16 bases remaining between them. This CDR3 has 14 residues. This CDR3 is CASTIGGASQPQHF. CDR3 DNA: TGTGCCAGCACTATTGGGGGGGCTAGTCAGCCCCAGCATTTT.

This clonotype was seen a handful of times. CDR3: CASSSVTGIGETQYF. The CDR3 nucleotides are TGTGCCAGCAGTTCTGTCACGGGTATCGGAGAGACCCAGTACTTC. The chain employs TRBV28 and TRBJ2-5; D gene ambiguous. The CDR3 runs to 15 residues. Looked up from germline, CDR1 is MDHEN and CDR2 is SYDVKM. The V end lost 4 bases, the J end lost 4 bases, and 16 bases lay between the germline ends.

This clonotype was seen more than once but under ten times. The chain recombines TRBV3-2 with TRBJ1-6; the D segment call TRBD1 is taken from the table without a DNA check. TRBV3-2 is a documented pseudogene. The CDR3 sequence is 15 residues long. CDR3 region: CASISTGIGNSPLHF. CDR3 DNA sequence: TGTGCCAGCATCTCGACAGGGATCGGTAATTCACCCCTCCACTTT.

The chain carries TRBV10-2 and TRBJ2-3; D perhaps matches TRBD1 (6 bases). The CDR3 is 14 amino acids. V lost 3 bases to trimming and J lost 5 bases, with 12 bases between them. CDR1 WSHSY and CDR2 SAAADI come from the germline V gene. The CDR3: CASSDRGDVDTQYF. The CDR3 nucleotides are TGCGCCAGCAGTGACAGGGGTGATGTAGATACGCAGTATTTT.

This clonotype was recorded a few times. The J gene is TRBJ2-3, the V gene TRBV4-2; tentatively, D is TRBD2 (6 bases). CDR3 size: 15 residues. Germline V gives CDR1 LGHNA, CDR2 YNFKEQ. Between the trimmed V and J ends, which lost 3 bases and 1 base, there was a span of 11 bases. Here the CDR3 reads CASSQMASGTDTQYF. Here the CDR3 DNA reads TGTGCCAGCAGCCAGATGGCTAGCGGCACAGATACGCAGTATTTT.

The chain recombines TRBV12-3 or TRBV12-4 with TRBJ2-3; D call uncertain. Between the trimmed V and J ends, which lost 1 base and 4 bases, there was a span of 18 bases. This CDR3 comprises 17 residues. CDR3 residues: CASSLDTFVPRADTQYF. The CDR3 nucleotides read TGTGCCAGCAGTTTAGATACGTTCGTCCCAAGGGCAGATACGCAGTATTTT.

This clonotype was recorded a few times. The chain has TRBV9 and TRBJ2-6; possible D gene TRBD1, 5 bases. Germline V CDR1 and CDR2: SGDLS, YYNGEE. The CDR3 covers 15 residues. The germline V and J ends were trimmed by 0 bases and 4 bases, with 8 bases remaining between them. Here the CDR3 reads CASSVGRAGANVLTF. CDR3 sequence (DNA): TGTGCCAGCAGCGTAGGCAGGGCAGGGGCCAACGTCCTGACTTTC.

In the case of this clonotype: One end of the junction fails to match germline, which may point to a read error. V is TRBV6-6 and J is TRBJ2-5, with TRBD1 matching 8 bases. The CDR3 spans 16 residues. Germline CDR1 is MNHNY and CDR2 is SVGAGI (reference sequence). CDR3 in DNA: TGTGCCATCAGTCCGACAGGGGTTCTAACGGGGGAGACCCAGTACTTC. This translates into CAISPTGVLTGETQYF.

A note on this clonotype: An end of the junction does not agree with germline; a read error may underlie this. The chain links TRBV20-1 to TRBJ2-1, with 11 nucleotides matching TRBD1. This CDR3 is built from 16 residues. The germline CDR1 and CDR2 sequences are DFQATT and SNEGSKA (reference sequence). CDR3: CSAIEGQGVSYNEQLF. The CDR3 nucleotides are TGCAGTGCTATAGAGGGACAGGGGGTCTCCTACAATGAGCAGTTATTC.

The chain carries TRBV12-3 or TRBV12-4 and TRBJ2-7; 9 bases agree with TRBD1. The CDR3 length is 15 residues. J lost 6 bases, V lost 4 bases, and 10 bases had no gene match. CDR3 sequence (DNA): TGTGCCAGCAGTTACCCTCCAGGGACAGGGCTCGAGCAGTACTTC. Translating gives CASSYPPGTGLEQYF.

The chain recombines TRBV20-1 with TRBJ2-1; TRBD2 agrees at 8 bases. This CDR3 spans 15 amino acids. V lost 3 bases and J lost 7; bases outside the gene matches: 11. The V gene's germline CDR1 is DFQATT and CDR2 SNEGSKA (reference sequence). In DNA, the CDR3 is TGCAGTGCTAGCGTCCTGCGGGGGGAATCAAATGAGCAGTTCTTC. Translation: CSASVLRGESNEQFF.

This clonotype came up a few times. This chain links TRBV12-3 or TRBV12-4 with TRBJ2-7; unclear D gene. The V end lost 0 bases, the J end lost 3 bases, and 9 bases lay between the germline ends. This CDR3 comprises 14 residues. The CDR3 region is CASSLAGVFYEQYF. The CDR3 nucleotides read TGTGCCAGCAGTTTAGCTGGGGTGTTCTACGAGCAGTACTTC.

This clonotype was recorded a few times. This chain links TRBV4-3 with TRBJ1-2; 7 bases fit TRBD1. Germline V gene sequence: CDR1 LGHNA, CDR2 YSLEER. This CDR3 has 15 residues. The J segment lost 7 bases and the V segment lost 2 bases, leaving 10 bases of the junction unmatched. CDR3 nucleotides: TGCGCCAGCAGCCAACTTCCGCGCCAGGGGGGTGGCTACACCTTC. It specifies CASSQLPRQGGGYTF.

The chain couples TRBV15 to TRBJ2-3; 7 bases are a match to TRBD1. Trimming took 1 base from V and 2 from J; bases not matched to a gene: 3. The CDR3 length is 15 residues. CDR1 is LNHNV and CDR2 is YYDKDF in the germline V gene (reference sequence). The CDR3 spells CATSRGQGPTDTQYF. CDR3 sequence (DNA): TGTGCCACCAGCAGAGGACAGGGCCCCACAGATACGCAGTATTTT.

V is TRBV13 and J is TRBJ2-7; D is uncertain. The length of the CDR3 is 16 residues. V was clipped by 1 base and J by 0 bases, with 13 bases between them. Germline V gives CDR1 PRHDT, CDR2 FYEKMQ (reference sequence). CDR3 protein: CASSLAGAEYSYEQYV. The CDR3 DNA reads as TGTGCCAGCAGCTTAGCAGGCGCTGAATACTCCTACGAGCAGTACGTC.